Each of the 26 T cell receptor beta chains below was sequenced from the same sample in a study of Ad26.COV2.S vaccination and SARS-CoV-2 variants. The treatment denotes: around 19 received Ad26.COV2.S at low or high dose, single or two shots; 5 received placebo; per-sample allocation not given. After the first vaccine or placebo injection, samples were drawn on day 63. Some clones are missing from TCRdb's copy, which holds only in-frame ones; the method was immunoSEQ multiplex PCR. The sample includes roughly 680,000 clones, 89% seen only once; the top ten take approximately 1.5%. The input for sequencing was peripheral blood, taken in a trial of Ad26.COV2.S vaccine versus placebo. The receptors stem from a person aged 18-65 years who received the Ad26.COV2.S COVID-19 vaccine or a placebo.

The chain couples TRBV11-3 to TRBJ2-5; D perhaps matches TRBD2 (5 bases). V was pared by 3 bases and J by 5 bases, with 10 bases between. The CDR3 extends over 13 amino acids. In germline, CDR1 is SGHNT, CDR2 YENEEA. The CDR3 loop reads CASSFSGGETQYF. The CDR3 nucleotides read TGTGCCAGCAGCTTCAGCGGCGGGGAGACCCAGTACTTC.

The chain joins TRBV3-1 (or the pseudogene TRBV3-2) to TRBJ1-1; tentative D call: TRBD1 (5 bases). CDR1 and CDR2 from the germline V gene are LGHDT and YNNKEL (reference sequence). This CDR3 has 12 amino acids. V was trimmed by 1 base and J by 11 bases, leaving 11 bases between them. CDR3 nucleotides: TGTGCCAGCAGCCAAGCCAGGGTTCGGGCTTTCTTT. Encoded protein: CASSQARVRAFF.

The gene calls are TRBV18 and TRBJ2-1; D gene uncertain. Per the germline V gene, CDR1 is KGHSH and CDR2 is LQKENI. CDR3 length: 15 residues. Trimming stripped 3 bases from V and 1 base from J, with 10 bases between. The CDR3 sequence: CASSPSSESYNEQFF. The CDR3 DNA reads as TGTGCCAGCTCACCGAGTTCCGAGTCCTACAATGAGCAGTTCTTC.

The chain carries TRBV6-2 or TRBV6-3 and TRBJ1-5; the match to TRBD1 covers 7 bases. This CDR3 spans 16 amino acids. With V trimmed by 6 bases and J by 7 bases, 15 bases remained unmatched. Germline V gene lookup returns CDR1 MNHEY and CDR2 SVGEGT. The CDR3 loop reads CASSRGGGLRSQPQHF. CDR3 DNA: TGTGCCAGCAGCAGAGGGGGCGGCCTCAGGAGCCAGCCCCAGCATTTT.

The gene calls are TRBV2 and TRBJ1-5; D is perhaps TRBD1 (6 bases). The CDR3 is made up of 14 amino acids. With 3 bases removed from V and 9 bases from J, the gap between germline ends came to 15 bases. Per the germline V gene, CDR1 is SNHLY and CDR2 is FYNNEI. The CDR3 sequence: CASSEGQGIRPQHF. CDR3 nucleotides: TGTGCCAGCAGTGAGGGCCAGGGGATACGGCCCCAGCATTTT.

This clone has a single count. The chain couples TRBV7-6 to TRBJ1-6, with D perhaps matching TRBD1 (6 bases). V was pared by 1 base and J by 5 bases, with 15 bases between. CDR1 and CDR2 from the germline V gene are SGHVS and FNYEAQ. CDR3 length equals 17 residues. The DNA for the CDR3 is TGTGCCAGCAGCTTAGGCCCCAGGGGCCCAGATAATTCACCCCTCCACTTT. Translating gives CASSLGPRGPDNSPLHF.

The chain uses TRBV18 and TRBJ2-5; possibly TRBD1 for D (5 bases). This CDR3 spans 12 amino acids. V lost 4 bases and J 3 bases, leaving 6 bases between the germline ends. Germline CDR1 KGHSH, CDR2 LQKENI. The CDR3, as DNA: TGTGCCAGCTCACGCAGGGAAGAGACCCAGTACTTC. Amino acid sequence: CASSRREETQYF.

This chain uses TRBV4-1 with TRBJ1-6; no clear D. The V end was cut by 0 bases, the J end by 5 bases, with 11 bases between. This CDR3 region has 16 residues. Germline V gene lookup returns CDR1 MGHRA and CDR2 YSYEKL. The CDR3 bases are TGCGCCAGCAGCCAAGAAAATCGACCGAATAATTCACCCCTCCACTTT. It is translated as CASSQENRPNNSPLHF.

The V and J genes are TRBV20-1 and TRBJ2-5, with a weak D call TRBD1 (5 bases). This CDR3 comprises 11 residues. The V and J ends lost 6 bases and 5 bases respectively, with 10 bases between them. Germline V lookup: CDR1 DFQATT, CDR2 SNEGSKA (reference sequence). CDR3 nucleotide sequence: TGCAGTGCAGGGGCCAGGGAGACCCAGTACTTC. Translation: CSAGARETQYF.

CDR3 loop: CASSLMDGSYEQYF. The CDR3 nucleotides read TGTGCCAGCTCTCTCATGGACGGATCCTACGAGCAGTACTTC. V usage is TRBV18 and J usage is TRBJ2-7; no clear D gene. Per germline, CDR1 KGHSH and CDR2 LQKENI. The V gene lost 6 bases and the J gene lost 1 base, with 13 bases spanning the gap. This CDR3 comprises 14 residues.

In its sample, this clone was seen once. The V call is TRBV30, the J call TRBJ2-7; unclear D gene. Germline lookup yields CDR1 GTSNPN and CDR2 SVGIG (reference sequence). This CDR3 spans 14 amino acids. Trimming took 1 base from V and 2 from J, leaving 12 bases between them. In nucleotides, the CDR3 is TGTGCCTGGAGTGGTGTAGGCCGGACCTACGAGCAGTACTTC. It yields the protein CAWSGVGRTYEQYF.

The chain links TRBV6-5 to TRBJ2-7, with 7 bases aligning to TRBD2. This CDR3 region has 14 residues. Trimming removed 11 bases from V and 5 bases from J; junction bases left unmatched: 15. Germline assignment: CDR1 MNHEY and CDR2 SVGAGI. The chain's CDR3 is CAAREAGSRNEQYF. As DNA, the CDR3 is TGTGCCGCCCGGGAGGCAGGGTCGAGAAACGAGCAGTACTTC.

This clone occurred a few times. The gene calls are TRBV18 and TRBJ1-2, with a tentative D call TRBD1 (6 bases). Germline V lookup: CDR1 KGHSH, CDR2 LQKENI. Trimming left V 6 bases short and J 4 bases short, with 18 bases between. The length of the CDR3 is 15 residues. The CDR3 DNA follows: TGTGCCAGCTCTCCTAGGGCCGAGGACAGCTATGGCTACACCTTC. Encoded protein: CASSPRAEDSYGYTF.

The chain has TRBV5-6 and TRBJ1-5, with 7 bases aligning to TRBD1. The J segment lost 0 bases and the V segment lost 0 bases, leaving 6 bases of the junction unmatched. CDR3 length: 17 amino acids. The germline CDR1 and CDR2 sequences are SGHDT and YYEEEE. CDR3 sequence (DNA): TGTGCCAGCAGCTTGGCCGGAACAGGGGATAGCAATCAGCCCCAGCATTTT. Residues: CASSLAGTGDSNQPQHF.

On this clone: Germline is not matched at one junction end, which may reflect a read error. Here the CDR3 reads CASSISHPRLPWIGQETQYF. CDR3 nucleotide sequence: TGTGCCAGCAGTATATCCCATCCCCGGCTACCATGGATCGGGCAAGAGACCCAGTACTTC. The rearrangement joins TRBV27 to TRBJ2-5; D unresolved. The CDR3 is 20 amino acids. Germline values: CDR1 MNHEY, CDR2 SMNVEV (reference sequence).

This sequence joins TRBV12-3 or TRBV12-4 and TRBJ2-7; D gene ambiguous. This CDR3 region has 11 residues. V lost 6 bases and J 4 bases, leaving 7 bases between the germline ends. The CDR3: CASSVGYEQYF. Written as DNA, the CDR3 is TGTGCCAGCAGCGTGGGGTACGAGCAGTACTTC.

The V and J genes are TRBV19 and TRBJ1-2, with D hard to call. Per germline, CDR1 LNHDA and CDR2 SQIVND (reference sequence). V was trimmed by 7 bases and J by 5 bases, leaving 14 bases between them. This CDR3 is 13 amino acids long. The CDR3 DNA reads as TGTGCCAGTAACCAAGTCGGTCCATATGGCTACACCTTC. Translation: CASNQVGPYGYTF.

The chain employs TRBV19 and TRBJ1-2; possibly TRBD1 for D (6 bases). Germline CDR1 LNHDA, CDR2 SQIVND (reference sequence). The CDR3 is made up of 14 amino acids. V was cut by 0 bases and J by 7 bases, with 12 bases left in between. The CDR3 bases are TGTGCCAGTAGTATAGAGGGGGGGCGGGTTGGCTACACCTTC. Translated: CASSIEGGRVGYTF.

This chain connects TRBV2 to TRBJ2-1; 13 bases match TRBD2. V trimming: 7 bases; J trimming: 6 bases; junction bases outside the gene matches: 6. The CDR3 sequence is 15 residues long. Germline CDR1 reads SNHLY; CDR2 reads FYNNEI. Here the CDR3 reads CASMKGLAGTNEQFF. The CDR3 DNA reads TGTGCCAGCATGAAGGGACTAGCGGGAACCAATGAGCAGTTCTTC.

The chain uses TRBV5-1 and TRBJ2-5; 7 bases map to TRBD1. CDR1 and CDR2 (germline): SGHRS, YFSETQ. This CDR3 spans 13 amino acids. The V segment lost 6 bases and the J segment 5 bases; nucleotides outside the gene matches: 7. CDR3 DNA: TGCGCCAGCAACCGAGGGGGCGGGGAGACCCAGTACTTC. Its protein product is CASNRGGGETQYF. Full variable domain (outside the CDR3, taken from reference TRBV5-1 and TRBJ2-5): KAGVTQTPRYLIKTRGQQVTLSCSPISGHRSVSWYQQTPGQGLQFLFEYFSETQRNKGNFPGRFSGRQFSNSRSEMNVSTLELGDSALYLCASNRGGGETQYFGPGTRLLVL.

CDR3 nucleotide sequence: TGTGCCAGCAGCGTAGTATCCGGGTTTTCGGGCAATGAGCAGTTCTTC. This translates into CASSVVSGFSGNEQFF. This chain uses TRBV9 with TRBJ2-1, with D unclear. The CDR3 runs to 16 residues. V was clipped by 0 bases and J by 6 bases, with 16 bases between them. CDR1 is SGDLS, CDR2 YYNGEE, per germline.

The rearrangement uses TRBV6-5 and TRBJ2-1, with unresolved D. The V and J ends lost 6 bases and 0 bases respectively, with 12 bases between them. The CDR3 spans 15 residues. Germline V gene sequence: CDR1 MNHEY, CDR2 SVGAGI. The CDR3 here is CASSRTVSSYNEQFF. In DNA, the CDR3 is TGTGCCAGCAGCCGGACCGTCAGCTCCTACAATGAGCAGTTCTTC.

In its sample, this clone was seen a few times. The genes are TRBV19 and TRBJ1-5; D perhaps matches TRBD1 (6 bases). CDR1 LNHDA and CDR2 SQIVND come from the germline V gene (reference sequence). Trimming cost V 6 bases and J 6 bases, with 15 bases left between them. The CDR3 length is 14 residues. The CDR3 sequence: CASRIQGVGQPQHF. CDR3 nucleotide sequence: TGTGCCAGTAGGATACAGGGAGTCGGTCAGCCCCAGCATTTT.

V gene TRBV29-1 combines with J gene TRBJ1-4, with a tentative D call TRBD1 (6 bases). Trimming cost V 0 bases and J 10 bases, with 15 bases left between them. CDR1 is SQVTM and CDR2 is ANQGSEA in the germline V gene. The CDR3 runs to 14 residues. The CDR3 region is CSVEDGGGGRKLFF. The CDR3 DNA follows: TGCAGCGTTGAAGATGGGGGAGGGGGGAGAAAACTGTTTTTT.

The rearrangement links TRBV6-5 to TRBJ2-7, with TRBD1 as a possible D gene (6 bases). Trimming stripped 6 bases from V and 2 bases from J, with 14 bases between. The germline V gene encodes CDR1 MNHEY and CDR2 SVGAGI. The CDR3 is 14 amino acids. In DNA, the CDR3 is TGTGCCAGCAGAGGGTGGCAGGGGCCCTACGAGCAGTACTTC. Translated: CASRGWQGPYEQYF.

J is TRBJ1-2 and V is TRBV15; the match to TRBD1 covers 7 bases. CDR3 length equals 15 residues. V dropped 3 bases and J dropped 5; count of bases not matched to a gene: 9. Germline-derived CDR1 and CDR2 are LNHNV and YYDKDF (reference sequence). CDR3 bases: TGTGCCACCAGCAGGGGAGAGGGGGCACTATATGGCTACACCTTC. Amino acid sequence: CATSRGEGALYGYTF.